Sequencing of this T cell receptor (beta chain) was carried out in a study of blood T cells in healthy people across ages. Germline assignment: CDR1 SEHNR and CDR2 FQNEAQ (reference sequence). Germline trimming cut 9 bases from V and 4 bases from J; bases unmatched to any gene: 21. The CDR3 length is 18 residues. With respect to this clonotype: Its antigen is unidentified.

For the second PCR, which ran for 7 to 11 cycles, a sample-barcoded 5' primer and a J-beta primer mix were used. Researchers report that a template-switch adaptor with 12 random nucleotides tagged each cDNA molecule. TCRdb fed the 5' RACE reads into MiXCR, producing one record per CDR3 protein. The data contain about 1.4 million distinct CDR3 sequences, approximately 63% of them singletons. Roughly 9 milliliters of peripheral blood were drawn from each donor. Isolation of PBMCs gave at least 6.5 million cells per sample. Study-level results: It was the long-lived donors that had more naive CD4+ cells and higher diversity than aged donors.

This receptor was identified in a man between 18 and 29 years old in good health. The specimen sequenced was blood. The chain joins TRBV7-9 to TRBJ2-1; 7 bases agree with TRBD1. The CDR3 spells CASSIEGQLIAPYNEQFF. The CDR3 nucleotides are TGTGCCAGTAGTATAGAGGGACAGCTGATAGCTCCTTACAATGAGCAGTTCTTC.